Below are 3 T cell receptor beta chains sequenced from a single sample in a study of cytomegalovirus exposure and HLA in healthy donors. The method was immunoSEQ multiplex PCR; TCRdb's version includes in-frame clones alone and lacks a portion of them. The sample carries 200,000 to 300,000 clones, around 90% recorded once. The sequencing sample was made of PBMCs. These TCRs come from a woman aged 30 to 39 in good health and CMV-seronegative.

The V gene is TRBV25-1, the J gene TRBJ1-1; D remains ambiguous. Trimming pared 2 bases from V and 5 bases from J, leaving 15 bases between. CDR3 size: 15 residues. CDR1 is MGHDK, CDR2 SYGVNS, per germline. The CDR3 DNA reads TGTGCCAGCAGTGAACAGGCGCCATTCGGAACTGAAGCTTTCTTT. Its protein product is CASSEQAPFGTEAFF.

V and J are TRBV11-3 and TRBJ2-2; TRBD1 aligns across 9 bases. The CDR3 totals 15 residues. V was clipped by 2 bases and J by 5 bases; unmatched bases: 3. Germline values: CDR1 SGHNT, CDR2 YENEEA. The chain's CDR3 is CASSLRTGVTGELFF. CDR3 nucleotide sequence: TGTGCCAGCAGCTTAAGGACAGGGGTGACCGGGGAGCTGTTTTTT.

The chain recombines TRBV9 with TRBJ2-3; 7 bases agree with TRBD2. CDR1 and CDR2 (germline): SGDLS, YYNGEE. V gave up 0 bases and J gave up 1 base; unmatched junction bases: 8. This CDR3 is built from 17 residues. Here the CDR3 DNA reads TGTGCCAGCAGCGTAGGCGGCTCCGGGAGGCGCACAGATACGCAGTATTTT. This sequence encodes CASSVGGSGRRTDTQYF.